This T cell receptor beta chain was identified during a study of blood T cell repertoires in COVID-19. The table lists this clone with a count of one. The CDR3 has 10 amino acids. Germline V CDR1 and CDR2: DFQATT, SNEGSKA (reference sequence). The study drew participants aged roughly 18 to 95 years from about two dozen US areas. Self-reported history from a screening survey and questionnaire set each donor's cohort. Donors of Cohort 3 who recovered were those that had two negative PCRs, clearance, or symptom resolution. In the authors' workflow: By means of reference gene primer amplification, nucleated cell counts were estimated. Generated by immunoSEQ multiplex PCR, the TCRdb table keeps only in-frame clones and is missing some. V, J and clone size are taken as reported in that table, and D and trimming were inferred from the DNA itself. The sample lists about 270,000 clones, 88% seen once, with around 1% in the top ten.

J is TRBJ2-1 and V is TRBV20-1; perhaps TRBD1 as D (5 bases). This sequence was found in a woman between 25 and 40 years old who had recovered from COVID-19. Sequencing was carried out using PBMCs or T cells enriched from blood (not recorded which). Here the CDR3 DNA reads TGCACAGGGCTAAACAATGAGCAGTTCTTC. It translates to CTGLNNEQFF.